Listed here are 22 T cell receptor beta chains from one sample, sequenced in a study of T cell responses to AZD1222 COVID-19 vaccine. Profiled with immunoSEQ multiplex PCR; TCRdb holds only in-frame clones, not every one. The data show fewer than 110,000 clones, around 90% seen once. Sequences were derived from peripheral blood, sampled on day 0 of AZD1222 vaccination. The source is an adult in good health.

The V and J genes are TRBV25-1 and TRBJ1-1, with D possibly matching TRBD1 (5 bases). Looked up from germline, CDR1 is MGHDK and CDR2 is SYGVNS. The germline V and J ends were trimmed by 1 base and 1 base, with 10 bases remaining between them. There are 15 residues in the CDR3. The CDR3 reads CASSESLQGNTEAFF. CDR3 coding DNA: TGTGCCAGCAGTGAATCCCTCCAGGGGAACACTGAAGCTTTCTTT.

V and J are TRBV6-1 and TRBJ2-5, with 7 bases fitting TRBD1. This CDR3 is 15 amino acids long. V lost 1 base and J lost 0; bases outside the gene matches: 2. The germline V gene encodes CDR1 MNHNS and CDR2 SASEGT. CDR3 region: CASSEGGQYQETQYF. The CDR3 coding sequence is TGTGCCAGCAGTGAAGGGGGACAGTACCAAGAGACCCAGTACTTC.

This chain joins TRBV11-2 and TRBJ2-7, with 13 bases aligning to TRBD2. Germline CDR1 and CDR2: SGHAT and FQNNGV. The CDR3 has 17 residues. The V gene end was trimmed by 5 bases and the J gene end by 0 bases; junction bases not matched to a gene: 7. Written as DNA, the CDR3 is TGTGCCAGCAGCCTCATTAGGACTAGCGGGGGCTCCTACGAGCAGTACTTC. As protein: CASSLIRTSGGSYEQYF.

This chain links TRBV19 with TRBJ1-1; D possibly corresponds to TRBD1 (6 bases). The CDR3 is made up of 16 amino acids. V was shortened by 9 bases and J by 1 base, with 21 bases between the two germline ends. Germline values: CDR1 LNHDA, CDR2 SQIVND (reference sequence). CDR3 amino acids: CASRSQGSMGNTEAFF. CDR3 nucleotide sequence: TGTGCCAGCCGATCACAGGGTAGCATGGGGAACACTGAAGCTTTCTTT.

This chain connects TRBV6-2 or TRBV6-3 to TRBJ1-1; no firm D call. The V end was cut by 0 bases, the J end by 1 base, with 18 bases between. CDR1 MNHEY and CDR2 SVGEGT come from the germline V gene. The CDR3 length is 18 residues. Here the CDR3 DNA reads TGTGCCAGCAGTTACTCCCGACCCGGACCCGGCGGGAACACTGAAGCTTTCTTT. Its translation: CASSYSRPGPGGNTEAFF.

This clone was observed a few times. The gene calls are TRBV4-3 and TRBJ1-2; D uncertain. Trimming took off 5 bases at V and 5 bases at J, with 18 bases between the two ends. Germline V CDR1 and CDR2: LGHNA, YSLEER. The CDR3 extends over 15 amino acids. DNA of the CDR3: TGCGCCAGCAGCGCAACAGCCCAGGTGGGATATGGCTACACCTTC. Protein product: CASSATAQVGYGYTF.

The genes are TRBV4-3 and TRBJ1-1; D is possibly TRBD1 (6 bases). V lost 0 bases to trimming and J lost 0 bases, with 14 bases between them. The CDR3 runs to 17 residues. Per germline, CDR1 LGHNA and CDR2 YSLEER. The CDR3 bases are TGCGCCAGCAGCCAAGATTGGGGGGGCTGGGTGAACACTGAAGCTTTCTTT. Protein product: CASSQDWGGWVNTEAFF.

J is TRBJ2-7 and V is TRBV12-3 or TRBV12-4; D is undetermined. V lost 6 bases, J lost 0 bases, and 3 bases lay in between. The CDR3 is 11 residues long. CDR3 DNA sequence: TGTGCCAGCAGCATCTCCTACGAGCAGTACTTC. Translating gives CASSISYEQYF.

CDR3 nucleotide sequence: TGTGCCAGCAGCGTAGGAGGGTTTAGCGTCTACGAGCAGTACTTC. Protein: CASSVGGFSVYEQYF. This chain links TRBV9 with TRBJ2-7; tentatively, D is TRBD2 (5 bases). This CDR3 comprises 15 residues. V was pared by 0 bases and J by 3 bases, with 13 bases between. Germline V gene lookup returns CDR1 SGDLS and CDR2 YYNGEE.

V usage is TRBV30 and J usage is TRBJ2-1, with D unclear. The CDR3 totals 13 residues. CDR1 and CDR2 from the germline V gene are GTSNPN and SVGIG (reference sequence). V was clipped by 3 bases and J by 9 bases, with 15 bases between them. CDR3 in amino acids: CAWRPNSFGEQFF. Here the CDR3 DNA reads TGTGCCTGGAGGCCGAATAGCTTCGGTGAGCAGTTCTTC.

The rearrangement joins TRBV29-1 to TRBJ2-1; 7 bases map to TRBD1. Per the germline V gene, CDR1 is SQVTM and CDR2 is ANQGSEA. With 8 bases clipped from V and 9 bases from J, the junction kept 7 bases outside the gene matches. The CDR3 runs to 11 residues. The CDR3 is CSTRTGGEQFF. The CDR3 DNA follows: TGCAGCACCCGGACAGGAGGTGAGCAGTTCTTC.

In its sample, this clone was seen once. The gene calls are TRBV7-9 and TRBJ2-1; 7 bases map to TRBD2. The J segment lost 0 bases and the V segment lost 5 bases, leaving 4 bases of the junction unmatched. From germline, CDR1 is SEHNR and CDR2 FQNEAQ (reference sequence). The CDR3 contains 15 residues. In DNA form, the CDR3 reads TGTGCCAGCAGCATGCGGGGGAGCTCCTACAATGAGCAGTTCTTC. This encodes CASSMRGSSYNEQFF. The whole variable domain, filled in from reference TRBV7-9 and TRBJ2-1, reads DTGVSQNPRHKITKRGQNVTFRCDPISEHNRLYWYRQTLGQGPEFLTYFQNEAQLEKSRLLSDRFSAERPKGSFSTLEIQRTEQGDSAMYLCASSMRGSSYNEQFFGPGTRLTVL.

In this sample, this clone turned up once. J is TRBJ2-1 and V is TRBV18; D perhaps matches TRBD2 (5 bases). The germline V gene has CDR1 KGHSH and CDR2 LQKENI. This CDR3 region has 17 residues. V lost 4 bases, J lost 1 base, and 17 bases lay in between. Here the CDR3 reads CASSRETGLGSYNEQFF. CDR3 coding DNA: TGTGCCAGCTCACGGGAGACGGGCCTCGGATCCTACAATGAGCAGTTCTTC.

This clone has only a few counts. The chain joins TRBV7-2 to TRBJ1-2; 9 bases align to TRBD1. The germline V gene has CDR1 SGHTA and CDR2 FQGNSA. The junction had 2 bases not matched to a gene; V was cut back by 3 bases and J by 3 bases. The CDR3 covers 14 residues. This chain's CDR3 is CASSLTGGDYGYTF. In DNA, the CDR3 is TGTGCCAGCAGCTTGACAGGGGGGGACTATGGCTACACCTTC.

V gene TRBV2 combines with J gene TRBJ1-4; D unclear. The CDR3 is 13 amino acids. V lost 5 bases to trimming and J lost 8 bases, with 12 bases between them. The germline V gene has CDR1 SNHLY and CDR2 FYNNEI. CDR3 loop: CASSPRLVEKLFF. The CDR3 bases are TGTGCCAGCAGTCCGCGGTTAGTAGAAAAACTGTTTTTT.

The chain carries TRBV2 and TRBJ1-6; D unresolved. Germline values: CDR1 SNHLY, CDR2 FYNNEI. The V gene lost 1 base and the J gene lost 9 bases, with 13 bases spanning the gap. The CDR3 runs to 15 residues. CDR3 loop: CASSEDRTWGSPLHF. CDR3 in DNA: TGTGCCAGCAGTGAAGACAGAACCTGGGGTTCACCCCTCCACTTT. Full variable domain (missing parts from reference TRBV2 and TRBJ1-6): EPEVTQTPSHQVTQMGQEVILRCVPISNHLYFYWYRQILGQKVEFLVSFYNNEISEKSEIFDDQFSVERPDGSNFTLKIRSTKLEDSAMYFCASSEDRTWGSPLHFGNGTRLTVT.

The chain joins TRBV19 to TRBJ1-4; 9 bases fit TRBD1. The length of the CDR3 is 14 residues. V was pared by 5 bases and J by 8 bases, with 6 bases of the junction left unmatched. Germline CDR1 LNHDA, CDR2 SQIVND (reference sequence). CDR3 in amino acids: CASSQGQGGEKLFF. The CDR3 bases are TGTGCCAGTAGTCAGGGACAGGGCGGCGAAAAACTGTTTTTT.

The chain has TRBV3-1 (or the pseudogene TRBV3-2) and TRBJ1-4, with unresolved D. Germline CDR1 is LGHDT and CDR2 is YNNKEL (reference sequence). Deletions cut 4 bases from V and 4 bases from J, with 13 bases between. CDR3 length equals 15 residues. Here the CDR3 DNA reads TGTGCCAGCAGCCCCACCCAGAGTTTTAATGAAAAACTGTTTTTT. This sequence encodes CASSPTQSFNEKLFF.

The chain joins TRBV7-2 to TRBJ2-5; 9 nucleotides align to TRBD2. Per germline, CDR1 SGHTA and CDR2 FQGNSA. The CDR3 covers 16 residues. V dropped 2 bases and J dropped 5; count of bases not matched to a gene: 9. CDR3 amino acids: CASSLHLGGGAETQYF. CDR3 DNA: TGTGCCAGCAGCTTACATTTGGGCGGGGGGGCGGAGACCCAGTACTTC. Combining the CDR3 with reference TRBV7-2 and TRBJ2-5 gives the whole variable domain GAGVSQSPSNKVTEKGKDVELRCDPISGHTALYWYRQSLGQGLEFLIYFQGNSAPDKSGLPSDRFSAERTGGSVSTLTIQRTQQEDSAVYLCASSLHLGGGAETQYFGPGTRLLVL.

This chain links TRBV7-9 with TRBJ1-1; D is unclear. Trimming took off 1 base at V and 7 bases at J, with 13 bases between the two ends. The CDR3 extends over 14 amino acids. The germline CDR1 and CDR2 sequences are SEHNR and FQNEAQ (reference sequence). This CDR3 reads CASSLGAPEDEAFF. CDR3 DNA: TGTGCCAGCAGCTTAGGGGCGCCAGAAGATGAAGCTTTCTTT.

CDR3 nucleotides: TGTGCCAGCAGCACAGCGCGGGAAGAGCAGTACTTC. This sequence encodes CASSTAREEQYF. This chain links TRBV27 with TRBJ2-7, with D maybe TRBD2 (6 bases). Germline loops: CDR1 MNHEY, CDR2 SMNVEV (reference sequence). Deletions cut 6 bases from V and 7 bases from J, with 13 bases between. There are 12 residues in the CDR3.

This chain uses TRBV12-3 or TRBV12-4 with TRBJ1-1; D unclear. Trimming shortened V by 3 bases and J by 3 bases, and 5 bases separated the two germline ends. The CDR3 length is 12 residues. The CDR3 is CASSFSDTEAFF. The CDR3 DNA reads TGTGCCAGCAGTTTCAGTGACACTGAAGCTTTCTTT.